These 6 T cell receptor beta chains were sequenced from one sample in a study of cytomegalovirus exposure and HLA in healthy donors. The PCR used 60 Vbeta and 13 Jbeta primers. The protocol was immunoSEQ multiplex PCR, while the TCRdb copy is restricted to in-frame clones and leaves out a portion. The table includes just over 150,000 clones, roughly 80% detected once. Sequencing was carried out using PBMCs. Receptor source: a young man in good health and CMV-seronegative.

There are a few counts of this clone. The V and J genes are TRBV6-1 and TRBJ2-7, with 7 bases matching TRBD1. V dropped 6 bases and J dropped 0; count of bases not matched to a gene: 8. The germline V gene encodes CDR1 MNHNS and CDR2 SASEGT. The CDR3 length is 15 residues. The CDR3 loop is CASSRDSLSSYEQYF. The CDR3 DNA is TGTGCCAGCAGCCGGGACAGTCTTTCCTCCTACGAGCAGTACTTC.

The rearrangement joins TRBV4-1 to TRBJ2-1; unclear D gene. The CDR3 is 15 amino acids. Trimming stripped 1 base from V and 0 bases from J, with 7 bases between. CDR1 and CDR2 (germline): MGHRA, YSYEKL. The CDR3 coding sequence is TGCGCCAGCAGCCAAGTACACAGCTCCTACAATGAGCAGTTCTTC. Translating gives CASSQVHSSYNEQFF.

The V and J genes are TRBV11-2 and TRBJ2-5, with TRBD2 matching over 11 bases. V trimming: 1 base; J trimming: 9 bases; junction bases outside the gene matches: 10. This CDR3 is built from 16 residues. CDR1 and CDR2 from the germline V gene are SGHAT and FQNNGV. CDR3 amino acids: CASSLGGGLAADPQYF. CDR3 coding DNA: TGTGCCAGCAGCTTAGGGGGGGGACTAGCGGCCGATCCCCAGTACTTC.

This clone has just a few counts. CDR3 DNA: TGTGCCAGCAGCGTAGCCGAAGGACTAGACATCACAGATACGCAGTATTTT. Residues: CASSVAEGLDITDTQYF. V and J are TRBV9 and TRBJ2-3, with TRBD2 matching 7 bases. Per germline, CDR1 SGDLS and CDR2 YYNGEE. The CDR3 totals 17 residues. Losses at the gene ends were 0 bases for V and 2 bases for J; bases not matched to a gene: 9.

V usage is TRBV2 and J usage is TRBJ1-2, with TRBD1 identical over 9 bases. The CDR3 sequence is 14 residues long. J lost 6 bases, V lost 8 bases, and 10 bases had no gene match. Germline lookup yields CDR1 SNHLY and CDR2 FYNNEI. The CDR3 coding sequence is TGTGCCAGCGTACGACAGGGGGGACGGAATGGCTACACCTTC. Protein sequence: CASVRQGGRNGYTF.

The J gene is TRBJ1-1, the V gene TRBV5-5; a possible D gene is TRBD1 (6 bases). V was clipped by 0 bases and J by 0 bases, with 12 bases between them. Germline V lookup: CDR1 SGHKS, CDR2 YYEKEE (reference sequence). The CDR3 spans 16 residues. CDR3 coding DNA: TGTGCCAGCAGCTTGGGGCAGGGGCTCATGAACACTGAAGCTTTCTTT. Translating gives CASSLGQGLMNTEAFF.